The rows below give T cell receptor beta chains drawn from one sample of a study of T cell responses to AZD1222 COVID-19 vaccine. Measured with immunoSEQ multiplex PCR; TCRdb has only the in-frame clones, and not every one. The sample records under 150,000 clones, around 90% being singletons. The specimen was peripheral blood, collected on day 0 of AZD1222 vaccination. These receptors were collected from an adult in good health. Both conserved end residues are part of each CDR3. The order of the fields is V gene, J gene, D gene, clone size, CDR3 protein, CDR3 DNA. A D gene is named only where the DNA matches it firmly. For some rows the clone size is stated as once, few or many, or as a class when expanded; others skip it.

TRBV7-6,TRBJ2-1,NA,NA,CASSPGVGEQFF,TGTGCCAGCAGCCCCGGGGTGGGTGAGCAGTTCTTC
TRBV5-6,TRBJ2-5,TRBD1,once,CASSIRQGGETQYF,TGTGCCAGCAGCATCCGACAGGGTGGCGAGACCCAGTACTTC
TRBV2,TRBJ2-7,TRBD1,NA,CASSPIRQGQNEQYF,TGTGCCAGCAGTCCAATTCGACAGGGGCAAAACGAGCAGTACTTC
TRBV18,TRBJ1-2,NA,few,CASSPPFTGSGYTF,TGTGCCAGCTCACCACCGTTTACAGGGAGTGGCTACACCTTC
TRBV5-1,TRBJ1-1,NA,once,CASRFSVATEAFF,TGCGCCAGCAGGTTTAGTGTTGCGACTGAAGCTTTCTTT
TRBV2,TRBJ1-6,NA,few,CASADRFSVLHF,TGTGCCAGCGCAGACAGGTTTTCAGTACTCCACTTT
TRBV6-5,TRBJ1-2,NA,NA,CASRGGTSGYTF,TGTGCCAGCAGGGGGGGAACCAGTGGCTACACCTTC
TRBV4-1,TRBJ2-7,TRBD1,NA,CASSQVGTGNYEQYF,TGCGCCAGCAGCCAAGTCGGGACAGGGAACTACGAGCAGTACTTC
TRBV27,TRBJ1-2,TRBD1,NA,CASSSESDRNYGYTF,TGTGCCAGCAGTTCCGAATCGGACAGGAACTATGGCTACACCTTC
TRBV3-1/TRBV3-2,TRBJ2-2,NA,NA,CASSFGVGDTGELFF,TGTGCCAGCAGCTTCGGGGTGGGGGACACCGGGGAGCTGTTTTTT
TRBV19,TRBJ2-2,TRBD1,NA,CASTDREVWIGELFF,TGTGCCAGTACGGACAGGGAAGTTTGGATCGGGGAGCTGTTTTTT
TRBV7-2,TRBJ1-3,NA,NA,CASTPDLNSGNTIYF,TGTGCCAGCACCCCAGACTTGAACTCTGGAAACACCATATATTTT
TRBV30,TRBJ1-5,TRBD1,NA,CAWARTGPGLGNQPQHF,TGTGCCTGGGCCCGGACAGGCCCAGGGCTCGGCAATCAGCCCCAGCATTTT